This TCR beta chain was obtained from a study of CD8 T cells in Susac syndrome. A quantity of about 0.5 to 1 ug RNA underwent reverse transcription using random hexamers. TCRdb re-analysed the immunoSEQ multiplex PCR reads in MiXCR, keeping a single row per CDR3 protein. This sample has 200,000 to 250,000 distinct CDR3 sequences, with roughly 94% found just once. The CDR3 is 12 residues long. The germline V and J ends were trimmed by 4 bases and 13 bases, with 16 bases remaining between them. CDR1 SGHRS and CDR2 YFSETQ come from the germline V gene. The genes are TRBV5-1 and TRBJ2-3, with D possibly being TRBD1 or TRBD2 (5 bases each). The receptor comes from a human donor with multiple sclerosis. Sequencing used CD4+ T cells from PBMCs. The CDR3 coding sequence is TGCGCCAGCAGCGAAACCGGGACCGAGAAGTATTTT. It translates to CASSETGTEKYF.